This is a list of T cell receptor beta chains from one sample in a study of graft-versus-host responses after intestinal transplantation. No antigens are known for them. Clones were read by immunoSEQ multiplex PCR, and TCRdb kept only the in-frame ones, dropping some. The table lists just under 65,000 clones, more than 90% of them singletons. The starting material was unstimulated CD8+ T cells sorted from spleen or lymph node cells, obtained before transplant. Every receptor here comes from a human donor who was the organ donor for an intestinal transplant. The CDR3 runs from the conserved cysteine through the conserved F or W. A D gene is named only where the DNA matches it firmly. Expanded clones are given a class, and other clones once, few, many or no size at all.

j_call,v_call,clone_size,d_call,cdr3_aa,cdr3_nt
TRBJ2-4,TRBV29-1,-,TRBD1,CSVEVPGQDNIQYF,TGCAGCGTTGAAGTGCCGGGACAGGATAACATTCAGTACTTC
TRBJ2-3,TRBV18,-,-,CASQHVRRDTQYF,TGTGCCAGCCAGCATGTCCGGAGGGATACGCAGTATTTT
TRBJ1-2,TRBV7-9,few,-,CASTQGISYGYTF,TGTGCCAGCACTCAGGGGATCAGCTATGGCTACACCTTC
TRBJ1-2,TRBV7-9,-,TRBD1,CASSSRQGVYGYTF,TGTGCCAGCAGCTCCCGACAGGGGGTCTATGGCTACACCTTC
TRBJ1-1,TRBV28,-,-,CASSTPQTPNTEAFF,TGTGCCAGCAGTACCCCCCAGACACCGAACACTGAAGCTTTCTTT
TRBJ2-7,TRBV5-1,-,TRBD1,CASSQHPGQGVYEQYF,TGCGCCAGCAGCCAACACCCGGGACAGGGAGTCTACGAGCAGTACTTC
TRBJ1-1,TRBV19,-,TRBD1,CATGTGGTEAFF,TGTGCCACCGGGACAGGGGGCACTGAAGCTTTCTTT
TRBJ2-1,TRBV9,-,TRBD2,CASSVGSSGRGEQFF,TGTGCCAGCAGCGTAGGTTCTAGCGGGAGAGGTGAGCAGTTCTTC
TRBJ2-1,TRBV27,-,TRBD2,CASSASGVNEQFF,TGTGCCAGCAGCGCTAGCGGGGTCAATGAGCAGTTCTTC
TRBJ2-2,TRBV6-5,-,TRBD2,CASSGGENTGELFF,TGTGCCAGCAGCGGGGGGGAAAACACCGGGGAGCTGTTTTTT
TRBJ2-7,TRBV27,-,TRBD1,CASRRQGPYEQYF,TGTGCCAGCAGGAGACAGGGGCCCTACGAGCAGTACTTC
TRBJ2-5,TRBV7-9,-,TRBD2,CASSAPSGGETQYF,TGTGCCAGCAGCGCACCATCGGGAGGAGAGACCCAGTACTTC
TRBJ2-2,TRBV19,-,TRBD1,CASRYRGNTGELFF,TGTGCCAGTAGGTACAGGGGAAACACCGGGGAGCTGTTTTTT
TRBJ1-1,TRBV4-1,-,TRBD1,CASSPTGGTEAFF,TGCGCCAGCAGCCCCACAGGGGGCACTGAAGCTTTCTTT
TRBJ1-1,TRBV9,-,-,CASSANDRDIEAFF,TGTGCCAGCAGCGCCAACGACCGGGACATTGAAGCTTTCTTT
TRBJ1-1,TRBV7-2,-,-,CASSLTGTEAFF,TGTGCCAGCAGTCTCACCGGCACTGAAGCTTTCTTT
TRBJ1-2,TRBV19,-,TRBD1,CASSLTGSSWNYGYTF,TGTGCCAGTAGTTTGACAGGGAGTTCCTGGAACTATGGCTACACCTTC
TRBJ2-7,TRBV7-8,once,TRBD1,CASSLGGTGRTWEQYF,TGTGCCAGCAGCTTAGGAGGGACAGGGAGGACGTGGGAGCAGTACTTC
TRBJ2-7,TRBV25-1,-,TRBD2,CASSDYPGTSEKKYEQYF,TGTGCCAGCAGTGATTACCCCGGGACTAGCGAAAAAAAATACGAGCAGTACTTC
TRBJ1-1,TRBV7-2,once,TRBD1,CASSLGQGVVAFF,TGTGCCAGCAGCTTAGGACAGGGGGTTGTGGCTTTCTTT
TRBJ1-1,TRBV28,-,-,CASSRVSEAFF,TGTGCCAGCAGTCGTGTTAGTGAAGCTTTCTTT
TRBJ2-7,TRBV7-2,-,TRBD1,CASSLARQGYEQYF,TGTGCCAGCAGCTTAGCTCGACAGGGGTACGAGCAGTACTTC
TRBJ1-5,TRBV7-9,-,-,CASSLGASNQPQHF,TGTGCCAGCAGCTTGGGGGCCAGCAATCAGCCCCAGCATTTT
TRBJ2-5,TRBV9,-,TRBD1,CASSPGDSSKSLTQYF,TGTGCCAGCAGCCCCGGGGACAGCTCAAAATCCCTTACCCAGTACTTC
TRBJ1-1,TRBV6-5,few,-,CASSGSEIAEAFF,TGTGCCAGCTCAGGGTCAGAGATCGCTGAAGCTTTCTTT
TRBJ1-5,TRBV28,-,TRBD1,CASSPWQGALNQPQHF,TGTGCCAGCAGTCCCTGGCAGGGGGCTTTAAATCAGCCCCAGCATTTT
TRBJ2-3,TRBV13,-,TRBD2,CASSVAGITDTQYF,TGTGCCAGCAGCGTAGCGGGGATCACAGATACGCAGTATTTT
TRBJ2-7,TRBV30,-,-,CAWSVYSAYEQYF,TGTGCCTGGAGTGTATACTCCGCCTACGAGCAGTACTTC
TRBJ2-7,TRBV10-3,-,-,CAISEGSSYEQYF,TGTGCCATCAGTGAAGGGAGTTCCTACGAGCAGTACTTC
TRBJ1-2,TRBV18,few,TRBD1,CASSRGQLANYGYTF,TGTGCCAGCTCACGGGGACAGCTAGCAAACTATGGCTACACCTTC
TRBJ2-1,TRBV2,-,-,CASSEYFDEQFF,TGTGCCAGCAGTGAATATTTCGATGAGCAGTTCTTC
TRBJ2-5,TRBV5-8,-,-,CASSFGVGSETQYF,TGTGCCAGCAGCTTCGGGGTAGGGTCCGAGACCCAGTACTTC
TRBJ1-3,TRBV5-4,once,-,CASSYGNGNTIYF,TGTGCCAGCAGTTATGGCAATGGAAACACCATATATTTT
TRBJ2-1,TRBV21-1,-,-,CPPPVGDEQFF,TGTCCACCCCCCGTCGGAGATGAGCAGTTCTTC
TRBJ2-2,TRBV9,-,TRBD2,CASSVGGRETGELFF,TGTGCCAGCAGCGTAGGCGGGAGAGAGACCGGGGAGCTGTTTTTT
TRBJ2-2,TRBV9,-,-,CASSVEGDAGELFF,TGTGCCAGCAGCGTAGAGGGGGACGCTGGGGAGCTGTTTTTT
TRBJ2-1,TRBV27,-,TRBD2,CASWSGSSYNEQFF,TGTGCCAGCTGGAGCGGGAGCTCCTACAATGAGCAGTTCTTC
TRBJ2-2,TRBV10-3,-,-,CAISESTGRLGNTGELFF,TGTGCCATCAGTGAGTCCACAGGGAGACTTGGCAACACCGGGGAGCTGTTTTTT
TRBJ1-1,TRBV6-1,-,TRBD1,CASGRQGTAEAFF,TGTGCCAGCGGAAGACAGGGTACCGCTGAAGCTTTCTTT
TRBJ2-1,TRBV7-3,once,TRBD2,CASSLFAGLAGIQGYNNEQFF,TGTGCCAGCAGCTTATTCGCGGGACTAGCGGGAATCCAAGGCTATAACAATGAGCAGTTCTTC
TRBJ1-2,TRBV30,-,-,CAWSAVGEGGYTF,TGTGCCTGGAGTGCGGTAGGGGAAGGCGGCTACACCTTC
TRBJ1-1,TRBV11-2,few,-,CASSHGEVPPSNGNTEAFF,TGTGCCAGCAGCCACGGGGAAGTTCCACCAAGCAACGGGAACACTGAAGCTTTCTTT
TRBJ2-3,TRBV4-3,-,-,CASSQDRAGLPTDTQYF,TGCGCCAGCAGCCAAGATAGGGCGGGACTCCCCACAGATACGCAGTATTTT
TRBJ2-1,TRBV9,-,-,CASSAWGGGYNEQFF,TGTGCCAGCAGCGCCTGGGGCGGCGGTTACAATGAGCAGTTCTTC
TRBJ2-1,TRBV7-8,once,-,CASSLGQVPSSSNEQFF,TGTGCCAGCAGCTTAGGACAGGTTCCAAGCTCCTCGAATGAGCAGTTCTTC
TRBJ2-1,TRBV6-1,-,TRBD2,CASSGLANEQFF,TGTGCCAGCAGTGGACTAGCCAATGAGCAGTTCTTC
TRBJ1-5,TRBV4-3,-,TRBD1,CASSQVQGVDQPQHF,TGCGCCAGCAGCCAAGTACAGGGGGTAGATCAGCCCCAGCATTTT
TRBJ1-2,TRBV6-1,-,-,CASSEANGGRLPLYGYTF,TGTGCCAGCAGTGAGGCAAACGGAGGGCGTCTGCCCCTCTATGGCTACACCTTC
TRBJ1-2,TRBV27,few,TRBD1,CASSLDRGLGYTF,TGTGCCAGCAGCCTGGACAGGGGGCTCGGCTACACCTTC
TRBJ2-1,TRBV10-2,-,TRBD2,CASRLAGEFYNEQFF,TGCGCCAGCAGGCTAGCGGGGGAATTCTACAATGAGCAGTTCTTC
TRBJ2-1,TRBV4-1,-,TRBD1,CASSQTGGAEFIYEQFF,TGCGCCAGCAGCCAAACAGGGGGCGCGGAGTTCATCTATGAGCAGTTCTTC
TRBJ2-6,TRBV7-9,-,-,CASSGGGGAYSGANVLTF,TGTGCCAGCAGCGGAGGGGGCGGCGCCTACTCTGGGGCCAACGTCCTGACTTTC
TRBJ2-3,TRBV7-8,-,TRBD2,CASKTGGFVTDTQYF,TGTGCCAGCAAGACGGGAGGTTTTGTCACAGATACGCAGTATTTT
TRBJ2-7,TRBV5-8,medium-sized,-,CASSLPGANEQYF,TGTGCCAGCAGCCTCCCAGGGGCCAACGAGCAGTACTTC
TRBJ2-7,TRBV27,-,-,CASSLSLPYYYEQYF,TGTGCCAGCAGTTTATCGCTCCCCTACTACTACGAGCAGTACTTC
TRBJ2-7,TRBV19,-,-,CASSIGTIYEQYF,TGTGCCAGTAGTATCGGGACAATCTACGAGCAGTACTTC